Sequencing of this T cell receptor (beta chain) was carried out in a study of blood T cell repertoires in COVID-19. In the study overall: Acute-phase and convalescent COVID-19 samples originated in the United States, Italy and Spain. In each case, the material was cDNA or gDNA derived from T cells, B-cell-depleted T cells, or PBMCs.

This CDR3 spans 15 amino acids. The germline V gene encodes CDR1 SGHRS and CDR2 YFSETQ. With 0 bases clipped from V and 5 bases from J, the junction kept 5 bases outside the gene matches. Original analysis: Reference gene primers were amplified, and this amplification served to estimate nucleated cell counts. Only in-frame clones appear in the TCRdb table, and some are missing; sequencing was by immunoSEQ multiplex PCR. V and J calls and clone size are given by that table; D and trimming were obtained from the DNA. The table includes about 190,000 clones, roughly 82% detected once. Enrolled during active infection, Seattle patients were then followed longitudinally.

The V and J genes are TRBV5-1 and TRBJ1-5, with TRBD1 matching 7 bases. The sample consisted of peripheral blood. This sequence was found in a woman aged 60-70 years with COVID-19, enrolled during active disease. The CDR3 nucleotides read TGCGCCAGCAGCTTGGATGGGACAGCGTATCAGCCCCAGCATTTT. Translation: CASSLDGTAYQPQHF.